Included here is one TCR beta chain sequence, with context. Its recognized antigen is unknown. Per-nucleotide qualities are absent, and no much larger clonotype sits a single base away. The entry originates in a study of PD-1 blockade in classical Hodgkin lymphoma (dated by TCRdb to about 2020). About the full investigation: Nivolumab dosing was 3 mg/kg intravenously every 2 weeks, continuing until either disease progression or unacceptable toxicity. The study used TCR beta sequencing and CyTOF to define a peripheral blood immune signature of response to PD-1 blockade in classical Hodgkin lymphoma. Findings and caveats that apply to the study as a whole: Baseline TCR diversity was reported to be lower in newly diagnosed patients than in healthy donors, and even lower in relapsed/refractory patients. By C4D1, a significant rise was seen in CD4+ TCR diversity but not in CD8+ TCR diversity (p=0.0027 vs p=0.16), and the rise was most apparent among complete responders (p=0.02). Diversity was lower in patients who began nivolumab less than 1 year after ASCT, so these patients were left out of later analyses to avoid confounding by immune reconstitution. Trial patients achieving complete response had baseline diversity similar to newly diagnosed patients, whereas partial responders and progressors had significantly lower diversity. Only a single clinical trial cohort was studied, and what caused the repertoire differences, possibly disease activity or prior therapy, remained undefined.

The time point label of this sample denotes: cycle 4 day 1 (C4D1), after 5 to 7 weeks of nivolumab. Every trial patient had relapsed following autologous stem cell transplantation, and prior brentuximab vedotin exposure was what differed among cohorts A, B and C. A total of around 59 patients with relapsed/refractory classical Hodgkin lymphoma made up the trial cohort, and each patient's best overall response was complete response, partial response or progressive disease. In the multi-cohort phase II CheckMate 205 trial, trial patients received single-agent nivolumab. An independent review committee assessed best overall response using the 2007 International Working Group response criteria. Trial PBMCs were collected just before the start of nivolumab (C1D1) and during therapy at cycle 2 day 1 and cycle 4 day 1. After peripheral blood was drawn into 8 mL Vacutainer Cell Preparation Tubes, PBMCs were isolated by centrifugation and then cryopreserved.

Genomic DNA was isolated using the Qiagen DNeasy kit from unsorted PBMCs as well as from negatively selected CD4+ and CD8+ fractions. Amplification of TCR beta CDR3 regions was done by immunoSEQ multiplex PCR with primers that anneal to V and J segments. A synthetic immune receptor repertoire was used to minimize amplification bias, and remaining bias was computationally removed after sequencing. For the original study's pipeline: Repertoire diversity was quantified as the Shannon entropy index using custom Python scripts. Unsorted, CD4+ and CD8+ repertoires were examined separately, except in combined analyses, for which CD4+ and CD8+ sequences were merged in silico. Clonal expansion was defined as at least a 2-fold frequency increase after treatment relative to C1D1, with a pseudocount of 0.5 for undetected baseline clones. Singleton clones were defined as clones with 0 or 1 copy at C1D1, and non-singleton clones were defined as clones with 2 or more copies. By matching protein sequences in sorted samples from the same patient, clones expanded in unsorted samples were annotated as CD4+, CD8+ or unknown. Wilcoxon tests were applied to paired samples to test diversity changes from C1D1 to C4D1. As stored in TCRdb, this immuneACCESS dataset retains in-frame rearrangements with V and J assigned. A fraction of the clones does not appear; measured against another copy, unresolved V genes explain less than half of the discrepancy, and the remainder lacks a known reason. V and J calls and clone size are copied from that table; D and trimming were computed from the DNA. Recorded for this sample are around 50,000 clones; roughly 89% of them occurred a single time. Of the sample, approximately 13% falls within the top ten clones.

This clonotype was sampled from a human donor with classical Hodgkin lymphoma. The specimen comprised peripheral blood mononuclear cells (PBMCs), sampled before the fourth cycle of nivolumab.

The CDR3 region has the sequence CASSQGWDTQYF. Here is the DNA: TGCGCCAGCAGCCAAGGGTGGGATACGCAGTATTTT. This receptor chain uses TRBV4-1 and TRBJ2-3, with the D gene uncertain. The CDR3 contains 12 residues, cysteine and phenylalanine counted. Only the CDR3 part of the read is kept: 36 bases, read in frame from the first base. Deletion took 1 base off V and 6 bases off J, with a span of 5 bases between the germline ends. CDR1 and CDR2 are drawn from the germline V gene: MGHRA, YSYEKL.